What follows is one T cell receptor (beta chain) and its context. This specimen belongs to a study of blood T cell repertoires in COVID-19. On the study more broadly: Acute-phase and convalescent COVID-19 samples originated in the United States, Italy and Spain. PBMCs, B-cell-depleted T cells, or T cells provided the cDNA or gDNA that made up the material.

The assay was immunoSEQ multiplex PCR, and TCRdb's table has in-frame clones only and misses some. The sample yields 320,000 or so clones, about 90% seen once. V was pared by 3 bases and J by 5 bases, with 9 bases of the junction left unmatched. Germline CDR1 reads SGHDT; CDR2 reads YYEEEE. This CDR3 region has 16 residues. Adults between roughly 18 and 90 years of age took part from about two dozen US areas. Participants' own reports of clinical history determined their cohort assignment. The TCR was taken from a woman in her 30s who had recovered from COVID-19. Sequenced input: PBMCs or T cells enriched from blood (not recorded which). The chain combines TRBV5-6 with TRBJ2-5, with TRBD2 matching over 11 bases. The CDR3 DNA sequence: TGTGCCAGCAGCTATAGCGGGGGGGCCGGAGGGGAGACCCAGTACTTC. It specifies CASSYSGGAGGETQYF.